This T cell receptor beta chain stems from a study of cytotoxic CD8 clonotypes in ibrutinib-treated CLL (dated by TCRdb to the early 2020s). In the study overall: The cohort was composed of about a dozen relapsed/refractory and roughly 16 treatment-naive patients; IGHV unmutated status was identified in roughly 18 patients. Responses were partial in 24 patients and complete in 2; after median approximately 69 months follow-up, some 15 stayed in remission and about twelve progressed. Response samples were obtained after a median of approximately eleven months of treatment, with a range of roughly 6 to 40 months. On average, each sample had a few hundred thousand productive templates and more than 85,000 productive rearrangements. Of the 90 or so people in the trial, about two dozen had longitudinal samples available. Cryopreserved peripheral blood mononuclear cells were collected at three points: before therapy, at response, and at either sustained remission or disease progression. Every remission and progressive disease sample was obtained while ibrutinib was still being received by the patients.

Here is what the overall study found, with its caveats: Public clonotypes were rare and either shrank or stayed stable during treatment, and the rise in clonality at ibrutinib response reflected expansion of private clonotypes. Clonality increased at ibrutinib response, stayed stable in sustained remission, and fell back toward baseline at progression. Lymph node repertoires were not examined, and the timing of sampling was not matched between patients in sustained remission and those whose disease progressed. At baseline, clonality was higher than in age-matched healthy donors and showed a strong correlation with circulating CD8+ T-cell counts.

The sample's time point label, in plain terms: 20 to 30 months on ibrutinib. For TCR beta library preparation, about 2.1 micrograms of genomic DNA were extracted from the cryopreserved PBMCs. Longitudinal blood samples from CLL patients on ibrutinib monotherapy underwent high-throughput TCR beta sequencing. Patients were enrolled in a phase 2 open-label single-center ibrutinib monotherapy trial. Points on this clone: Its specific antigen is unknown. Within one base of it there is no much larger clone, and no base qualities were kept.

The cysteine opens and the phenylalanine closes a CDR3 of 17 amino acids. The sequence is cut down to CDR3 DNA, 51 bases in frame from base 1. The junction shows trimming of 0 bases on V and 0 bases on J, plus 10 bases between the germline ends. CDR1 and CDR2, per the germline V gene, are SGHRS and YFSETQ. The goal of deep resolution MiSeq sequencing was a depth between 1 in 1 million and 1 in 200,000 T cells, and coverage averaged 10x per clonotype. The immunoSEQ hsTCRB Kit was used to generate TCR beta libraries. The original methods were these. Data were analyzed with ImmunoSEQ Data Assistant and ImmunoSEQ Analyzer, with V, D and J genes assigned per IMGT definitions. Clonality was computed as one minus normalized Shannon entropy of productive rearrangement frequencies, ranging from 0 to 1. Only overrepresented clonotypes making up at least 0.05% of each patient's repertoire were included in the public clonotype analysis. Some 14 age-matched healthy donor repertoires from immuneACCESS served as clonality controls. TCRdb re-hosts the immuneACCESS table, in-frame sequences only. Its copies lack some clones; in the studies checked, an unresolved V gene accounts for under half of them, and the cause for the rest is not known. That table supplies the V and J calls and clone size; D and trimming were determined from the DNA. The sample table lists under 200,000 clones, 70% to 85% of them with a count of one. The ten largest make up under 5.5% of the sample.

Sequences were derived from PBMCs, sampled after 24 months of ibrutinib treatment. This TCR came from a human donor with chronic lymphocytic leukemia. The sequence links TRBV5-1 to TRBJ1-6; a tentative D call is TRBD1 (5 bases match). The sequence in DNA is TGCGCCAGCAGCTTGGCAGGGCCCAGCTCCTATAATTCACCCCTCCACTTT. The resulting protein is CASSLAGPSSYNSPLHF.